These 10 T cell receptor beta chains were sequenced from one sample in a study of blood T cell repertoires in COVID-19. The table came from immunoSEQ multiplex PCR; TCRdb's copy has only in-frame clones and leaves some out. This table has some 180,000 clones, 75% to 80% appearing once. The sequencing sample was made of peripheral blood. These receptors all come from a woman in her forties or fifties with active or convalescent COVID-19.

This chain links TRBV3-1 (or the pseudogene TRBV3-2) with TRBJ2-7; the match to TRBD2 covers 7 bases. The CDR3 covers 12 residues. V trimming: 4 bases; J trimming: 7 bases; junction bases outside the gene matches: 4. The V gene's germline CDR1 is LGHDT and CDR2 YNNKEL (reference sequence). CDR3 DNA sequence: TGTGCCAGCAGCCTGTGGGAGGGGGAGCAGTACTTC. Protein: CASSLWEGEQYF.

This clone was detected once. The chain has TRBV7-8 and TRBJ2-5; TRBD2 matches 11 bases. J gave up 4 bases and V 3 bases, and 7 bases lay outside the gene matches. Germline CDR1 SGHVS, CDR2 FQNEAQ. The CDR3 consists of 16 residues. In DNA, the CDR3 is TGTGCCAGCAGCTTGGGAGGTCTAGCGGGAGGAGAGACCCAGTACTTC. Translated: CASSLGGLAGGETQYF. The complete variable domain, with remaining parts taken from reference TRBV7-8 and TRBJ2-5, reads GAGVSQSPRYKVAKRGQDVALRCDPISGHVSLFWYQQALGQGPEFLTYFQNEAQLDKSGLPSDRFFAERPEGSVSTLKIQRTQQEDSAVYLCASSLGGLAGGETQYFGPGTRLLVL.

The rearrangement uses TRBV6-6 and TRBJ2-3, with 7 bases lining up with TRBD1. V lost 9 bases, J lost 3 bases, and 3 bases stayed unmatched. The germline gives CDR1 MNHNY, CDR2 SVGAGI (reference sequence). CDR3 size: 12 residues. In DNA, the CDR3 is TGTGCCAGTGAGGGACAGACAGATACGCAGTATTTT. This sequence encodes CASEGQTDTQYF.

This clone was counted once. The chain has TRBV29-1 and TRBJ1-2; 8 nucleotides agree with TRBD1. Germline-derived CDR1 and CDR2 are SQVTM and ANQGSEA. The CDR3 has 11 residues. V lost 6 bases, J lost 7 bases, and 4 bases stayed unmatched. The CDR3 loop reads CSVTGGGGYTF. Here the CDR3 DNA reads TGCAGCGTCACAGGGGGGGGTGGCTACACCTTC.

The CDR3 loop is CASSPQGRDQPQHF. CDR3 in DNA: TGTGCCAGCAGCCCACAGGGAAGGGATCAGCCCCAGCATTTT. V usage is TRBV6-5 and J usage is TRBJ1-5; tentative D call: TRBD1 (6 bases). The CDR3 covers 14 residues. Germline loops: CDR1 MNHEY, CDR2 SVGAGI. V lost 6 bases and J lost 5, with 14 bases in between.

The gene calls are TRBV5-1 and TRBJ2-3; D unresolved. This CDR3 contains 15 residues. Trimming pared 0 bases from V and 2 bases from J, leaving 10 bases between. The germline gives CDR1 SGHRS, CDR2 YFSETQ. The CDR3 loop reads CASSLVASSTDTQYF. In DNA, the CDR3 is TGCGCCAGCAGCTTGGTAGCTTCCTCCACAGATACGCAGTATTTT.

The chain carries TRBV4-3 and TRBJ2-1, with 9 bases fitting TRBD2. The germline V gene encodes CDR1 LGHNA and CDR2 YSLEER. The CDR3 loop spans 15 amino acids. V shed 3 bases, J shed 9 bases, and the junction held 9 bases outside the gene matches. The CDR3 DNA follows: TGCGCCAGCAGCCAGCTTAGCGGGAGTTACGTTGAGCAGTTCTTC. Amino acid sequence: CASSQLSGSYVEQFF.

The chain joins TRBV19 to TRBJ1-3; tentative D call: TRBD1 (5 bases). CDR1 is LNHDA, CDR2 SQIVND, per germline (reference sequence). With 6 bases removed from V and 2 bases from J, the gap between germline ends came to 8 bases. The CDR3 has 13 amino acids. The CDR3 region has the DNA TGTGCCAGTAGCGGGACTGCTGGAAACACCATATATTTT. It codes for CASSGTAGNTIYF. Full variable domain (missing parts from reference TRBV19 and TRBJ1-3): DGGITQSPKYLFRKEGQNVTLSCEQNLNHDAMYWYRQDPGQGLRLIYYSQIVNDFQKGDIAEGYSVSREKKESFPLTVTSAQKNPTAFYLCASSGTAGNTIYFGEGSWLTVV.

V is TRBV11-2 and J is TRBJ2-5; 13 nucleotides agree with TRBD2. This CDR3 is built from 16 residues. The germline gives CDR1 SGHAT, CDR2 FQNNGV. Trimming took 5 bases from V and 2 from J; bases not matched to a gene: 5. The CDR3 reads CASSVRTSGGQETQYF. The CDR3 DNA reads TGTGCCAGCAGCGTCAGGACTAGCGGGGGTCAAGAGACCCAGTACTTC.

This sequence joins TRBV19 and TRBJ1-1, with 7 bases lining up with TRBD1. The CDR3 spans 19 residues. The J segment lost 0 bases and the V segment lost 8 bases, leaving 21 bases of the junction unmatched. CDR1 and CDR2 from the germline V gene are LNHDA and SQIVND (reference sequence). The CDR3, as DNA: TGTGCCAGTGGCCGGGACAGTCTCCTTAATCATGTGGTGAACACTGAAGCTTTCTTT. Its protein product is CASGRDSLLNHVVNTEAFF.